The 9 T cell receptor beta chains in this list originate from one sample, sequenced in a study of T cells in Graves' hyperthyroidism and ophthalmopathy. RNA transcripts were the template for amplifying TCR beta CDR3 regions. First-round RT-PCR with HTBI primers amplified the TCR CDR3 region. MiXCR was run by TCRdb on the multiplex PCR reads, yielding one entry per CDR3 protein. The sample contains 730,000 or so distinct CDR3 sequences, about 19% of which appear only once. The sequenced sample was blood. All receptors come from a woman between 45 and 60 years old with Graves' hyperthyroidism that later progressed to Graves' ophthalmopathy.

V gene TRBV5-1 combines with J gene TRBJ2-3; perhaps TRBD2 as D (6 bases). Trimming cost V 0 bases and J 0 bases, with 11 bases left between them. Germline V gives CDR1 SGHRS, CDR2 YFSETQ. This CDR3 comprises 16 residues. CDR3 loop: CASSLAGGASTDTQYF. For the CDR3, the DNA is TGCGCCAGCAGCTTGGCGGGCGGGGCTAGCACAGATACGCAGTATTTT.

This clonotype was counted a few times. The chain carries TRBV27 and TRBJ1-5; possibly TRBD1 for D (5 bases). From germline, CDR1 is MNHEY and CDR2 SMNVEV (reference sequence). The ends were cut back, 3 bases at V and 0 bases at J, with 9 bases in the middle. This CDR3 is 15 amino acids long. The CDR3 DNA reads as TGTGCCAGCAGTTTCGGGGGTACTAGCAATCAGCCCCAGCATTTT. It yields the protein CASSFGGTSNQPQHF.

A few counts support this clonotype. The chain links TRBV10-2 to TRBJ2-5, with TRBD1 matching over 9 bases. J lost 1 base, V lost 2 bases, and 2 bases had no gene match. The CDR3 contains 15 residues. CDR1 and CDR2 from the germline V gene are WSHSY and SAAADI. In nucleotides, the CDR3 is TGCGCCAGCAGTGAGGGGACAGGGCCCCAAGAGACCCAGTACTTC. The encoded protein is CASSEGTGPQETQYF.

In its sample, this clonotype was seen a few times. The V and J genes are TRBV20-1 and TRBJ1-4, with TRBD1 matching over 7 bases. Germline V CDR1 and CDR2: DFQATT, SNEGSKA (reference sequence). After removal of 3 bases from V and 8 bases from J, the junction contained 9 bases not matched to a gene. The CDR3 runs to 14 residues. The CDR3 bases are TGCAGTGCTAGGGATGACAGGGAAGGAGAAAAACTGTTTTTT. Translation gives CSARDDREGEKLFF.

This clonotype has a count of ten or more. The J gene is TRBJ1-4, the V gene TRBV20-1; 9 bases match TRBD1. Germline-derived CDR1 and CDR2 are DFQATT and SNEGSKA (reference sequence). This CDR3 is 15 amino acids long. V lost 3 bases to trimming and J lost 8 bases; unmatched junction nucleotides: 10. The CDR3 nucleotides are TGCAGTGCTAGGGCGGGACAGGGATTCTACGAAAAACTGTTTTTT. It translates to CSARAGQGFYEKLFF.

Notes on this clonotype: Relative to the germline gene, one junction end is altered; a read error may explain this. The CDR3 DNA sequence: TGTGCCAGCATTGAACAGGGAAGCTATGGCTACACCTTC. Residues: CASIEQGSYGYTF. The gene calls are TRBV6-1 and TRBJ1-2, with a possible D match to TRBD1 (6 bases). Germline lookup yields CDR1 MNHNS and CDR2 SASEGT. This CDR3 comprises 13 residues.

The gene calls are TRBV29-1 and TRBJ2-1; D possibly uses TRBD1 or TRBD2 (6 bases each). The CDR3 length is 11 residues. From germline, CDR1 is SQVTM and CDR2 ANQGSEA. The V gene lost 7 bases and the J gene lost 5 bases, with 9 bases spanning the gap. CDR3 nucleotides: TGCAGCGCCGGGGGCAACAATGAGCAGTTCTTC. This gives the protein CSAGGNNEQFF.

This clonotype appeared a few times. This chain joins TRBV5-1 and TRBJ1-4, with a weak D call TRBD1 (6 bases). This CDR3 contains 14 residues. Germline CDR1 SGHRS, CDR2 YFSETQ. V lost 0 bases and J lost 12, with 15 bases in between. As DNA, the CDR3 is TGCGCCAGCAGCTTGGGTTTGGTAGAGGGGGAACTGTTTTTT. Its protein is CASSLGLVEGELFF.

About this clonotype itself: A much larger clone differs from this one at a single base, so this may be a read error. The V call is TRBV20-1, the J call TRBJ1-1; D gene unclear. The length of the CDR3 is 13 residues. Germline assignment: CDR1 DFQATT and CDR2 SNEGSKA (reference sequence). CDR3 nucleotides: TGCAGTGCTAGAGAGTTTACGGGCACTAAAGCTTTCTTT. Residues: CSAREFTGTKAFF.